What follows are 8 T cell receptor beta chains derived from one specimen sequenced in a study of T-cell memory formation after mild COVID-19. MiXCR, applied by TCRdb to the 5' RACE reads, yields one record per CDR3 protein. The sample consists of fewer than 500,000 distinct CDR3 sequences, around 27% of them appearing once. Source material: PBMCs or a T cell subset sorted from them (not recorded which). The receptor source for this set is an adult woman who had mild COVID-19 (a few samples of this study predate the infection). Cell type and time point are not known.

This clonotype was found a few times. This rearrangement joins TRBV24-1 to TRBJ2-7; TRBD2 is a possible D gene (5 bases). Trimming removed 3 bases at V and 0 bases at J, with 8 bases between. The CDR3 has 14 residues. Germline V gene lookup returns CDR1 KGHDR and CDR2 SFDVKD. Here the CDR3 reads CATSDPGSSYEQYF. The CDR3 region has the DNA TGTGCCACCAGTGATCCGGGGTCCTCCTACGAGCAGTACTTC.

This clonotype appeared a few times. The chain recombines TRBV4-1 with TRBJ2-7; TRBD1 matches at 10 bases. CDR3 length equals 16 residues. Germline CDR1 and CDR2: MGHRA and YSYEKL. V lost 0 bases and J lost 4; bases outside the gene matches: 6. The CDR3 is CASSQESGQGTYEQYF. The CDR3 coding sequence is TGCGCCAGCAGCCAAGAATCGGGACAGGGGACGTACGAGCAGTACTTC.

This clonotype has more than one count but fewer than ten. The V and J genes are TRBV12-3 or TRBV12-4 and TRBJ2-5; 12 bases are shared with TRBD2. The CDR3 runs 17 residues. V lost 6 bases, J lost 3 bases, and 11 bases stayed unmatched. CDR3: CASSHGMRLAGEETQYF. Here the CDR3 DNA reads TGTGCCAGCAGCCATGGCATGCGACTAGCGGGAGAAGAGACCCAGTACTTC.

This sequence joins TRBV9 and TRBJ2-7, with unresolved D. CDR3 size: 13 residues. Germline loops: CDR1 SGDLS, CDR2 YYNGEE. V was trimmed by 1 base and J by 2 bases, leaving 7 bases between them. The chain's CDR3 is CASSVNTAYEQYF. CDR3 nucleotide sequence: TGTGCCAGCAGCGTAAACACAGCCTACGAGCAGTACTTC. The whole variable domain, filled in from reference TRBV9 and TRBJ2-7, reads DSGVTQTPKHLITATGQRVTLRCSPRSGDLSVYWYQQSLDQGLQFLIQYYNGEERAKGNILERFSAQQFPDLHSELNLSSLELGDSALYFCASSVNTAYEQYFGPGTRLTVT.

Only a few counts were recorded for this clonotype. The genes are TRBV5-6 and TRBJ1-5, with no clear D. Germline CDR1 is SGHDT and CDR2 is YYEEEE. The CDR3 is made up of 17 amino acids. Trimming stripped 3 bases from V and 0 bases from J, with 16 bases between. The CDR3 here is CASSSGPRGYSNQPQHF. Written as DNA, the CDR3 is TGTGCCAGCAGCTCCGGGCCTCGAGGGTATAGCAATCAGCCCCAGCATTTT.

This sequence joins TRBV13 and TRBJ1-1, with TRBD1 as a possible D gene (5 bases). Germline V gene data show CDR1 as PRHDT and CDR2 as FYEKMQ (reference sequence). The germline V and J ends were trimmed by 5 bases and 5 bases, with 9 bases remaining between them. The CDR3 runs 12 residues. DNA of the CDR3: TGTGCCAGCAGCGCGGGGGAGACTGAAGCTTTCTTT. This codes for CASSAGETEAFF. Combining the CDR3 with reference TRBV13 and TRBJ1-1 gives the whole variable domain AAGVIQSPRHLIKEKRETATLKCYPIPRHDTVYWYQQGPGQDPQFLISFYEKMQSDKGSIPDRFSAQQFSDYHSELNMSSLELGDSALYFCASSAGETEAFFGQGTRLTVV.

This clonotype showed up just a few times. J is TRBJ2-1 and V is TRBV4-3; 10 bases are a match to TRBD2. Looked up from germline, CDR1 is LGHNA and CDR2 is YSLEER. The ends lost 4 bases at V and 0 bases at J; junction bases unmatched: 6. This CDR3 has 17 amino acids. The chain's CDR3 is CASSLSSGRNSYNEQFF. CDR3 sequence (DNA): TGCGCCAGCAGCCTCTCTAGCGGGAGAAACTCCTACAATGAGCAGTTCTTC.

The CDR3 DNA reads TGCAGTGCTAGAGATGGGACAACCGTCACCTACGAGCAGTACTTC. Amino acids: CSARDGTTVTYEQYF. The chain employs TRBV20-1 and TRBJ2-7; possibly TRBD1 for D (6 bases). This CDR3 contains 15 residues. V gave up 0 bases and J gave up 2 bases, with 14 bases separating them. Germline assignment: CDR1 DFQATT and CDR2 SNEGSKA (reference sequence).